This TCR beta chain was retrieved from a study of T cells in Graves' hyperthyroidism and ophthalmopathy. Germline V CDR1 and CDR2: SQVTM, ANQGSEA. The CDR3 totals 14 residues. V shed 3 bases and J shed 3 bases, with 11 bases lying between them. RNA transcripts provided the source from which TCR beta CDR3 regions were amplified. RT-PCR in the first round (using the HTBI primer set) targeted the TCR CDR3. TCRdb called the multiplex PCR reads again in MiXCR, with one record for every CDR3 protein. The sample holds more than 450,000 distinct CDR3 sequences, around 13% seen once. V usage is TRBV29-1 and J usage is TRBJ2-2, with D possibly being TRBD2 (5 bases). Specimen: blood. The origin of this receptor is a woman between 40 and 50 years old with Graves' hyperthyroidism. The CDR3 DNA is TGCAGCGTTGAGAGTCGGGAAGACACCGGGGAGCTGTTTTTT. Protein sequence: CSVESREDTGELFF.